This TCR beta chain was sequenced during a study of blood T cell repertoires in COVID-19. Whole-study context: The analysed material was cDNA or gDNA that came from T cells, B-cell-depleted T cells, or PBMCs.

The protocol was immunoSEQ multiplex PCR, while the TCRdb copy is restricted to in-frame clones and leaves out a portion. The sample yields roughly 180,000 clones, around 95% seen once. V lost 6 bases, J lost 1 base, and 6 bases lay in between. Germline CDR1 SGHAT, CDR2 FQNNGV. There are 12 residues in the CDR3. Sample: peripheral blood. The sequence was collected from a man younger than 40 with COVID-19, enrolled during active disease. This sequence joins TRBV11-2 and TRBJ1-1; D is ambiguous. CDR3: CASSYRNTEAFF. The CDR3 nucleotides read TGTGCCAGCAGTTACAGGAACACTGAAGCTTTCTTT. Using reference TRBV11-2 and TRBJ1-1 for the parts outside the CDR3, the full variable domain is EAGVAQSPRYKIIEKRQSVAFWCNPISGHATLYWYQQILGQGPKLLIQFQNNGVVDDSQLPKDRFSAERLKGVDSTLKIQPAKLEDSAVYLCASSYRNTEAFFGQGTRLTVV.